This T cell receptor (beta chain) derives from a study of human T cells and chemical hapten exposure. Study in general: Variation in per-sample TCR yields came mainly from small pooled library volume differences.

Germline V CDR1 and CDR2: SGHTA, FQGNSA. V dropped 0 bases and J dropped 5 bases, with 9 bases sitting between them. The CDR3 spans 14 residues. The time point denotes: healthy volunteer bleed at 6 weeks. RNA extraction used unfractionated whole blood as the source of total RNA. It was the library that attached unique molecular identifiers to individual cDNA molecules. TCRdb itself ran the RACE reads through MiXCR, one entry per CDR3 protein. The table records around 35,000 distinct CDR3 sequences, about 5.5% of them present only once. This clonotype came up many times. The sample taken for sequencing was whole blood. This chain connects TRBV7-2 to TRBJ2-3, with a possible D match to TRBD2 (6 bases). This sequence originates from a human donor in good health. Some clones in this sample may be carry-over from other donors' samples. The DNA of the CDR3 is TGTGCCAGCAGCTTAGCTAGCGGAAGAGATACGCAGTATTTT. Its protein is CASSLASGRDTQYF.